These T cell receptor beta chains were read from a single sample in a study of T cell responses to AZD1222 COVID-19 vaccine. Clones were sequenced by immunoSEQ multiplex PCR, and TCRdb holds only the in-frame ones, with some missing. The sample has some 150,000 clones, roughly nine tenths seen once; the top ten hold over 15%. The sequenced sample was peripheral blood, obtained on day 0 of AZD1222 vaccination. These receptors all come from an adult in good health. Both conserved end residues are part of each CDR3. D genes are given only for firm matches. Expanded clones are given a class, and other clones once, few, many or no size at all.

j_gene: TRBJ1-5; d_gene: .; v_gene: TRBV14; abundance: .; len: 13; CDR3aa: CASSQDLNQPQHF; CDR3nt: TGTGCCAGCAGCCAAGACCTTAACCAGCCCCAGCATTTT
j_gene: TRBJ1-5; d_gene: TRBD1; v_gene: TRBV27; abundance: once; len: 16; CDR3aa: CASSADREGGNQPQHF; CDR3nt: TGTGCCAGCAGTGCGGACAGGGAGGGGGGCAATCAGCCCCAGCATTTT
j_gene: TRBJ1-3; d_gene: TRBD1; v_gene: TRBV7-9; abundance: few; len: 17; CDR3aa: CASSLLPGQGEGNTIYF; CDR3nt: TGTGCCAGCAGCTTACTCCCGGGACAGGGGGAAGGAAACACCATATATTTT
j_gene: TRBJ1-2; d_gene: .; v_gene: TRBV6-5; abundance: .; len: 13; CDR3aa: CASSSTGSYGYTF; CDR3nt: TGTGCCAGCAGTTCAACAGGCTCCTATGGCTACACCTTC
j_gene: TRBJ2-7; d_gene: .; v_gene: TRBV11-2; abundance: .; len: 17; CDR3aa: CASSFGPGRGQSYEQYF; CDR3nt: TGTGCCAGCAGCTTCGGTCCGGGGCGGGGCCAATCCTACGAGCAGTACTTC
j_gene: TRBJ2-7; d_gene: TRBD2; v_gene: TRBV18; abundance: .; len: 13; CDR3aa: CASSLAGEGEQYF; CDR3nt: TGTGCCAGCTCCCTAGCGGGAGAGGGTGAGCAGTACTTC
j_gene: TRBJ2-7; d_gene: .; v_gene: TRBV5-5; abundance: .; len: 13; CDR3aa: CASSLVGKGEQYF; CDR3nt: TGTGCCAGCAGCTTGGTGGGCAAAGGAGAGCAGTACTTC
j_gene: TRBJ2-1; d_gene: .; v_gene: TRBV5-1; abundance: .; len: 16; CDR3aa: CASVRNGVGSYNEQFF; CDR3nt: TGCGCCAGTGTCCGGAACGGTGTCGGCTCCTACAATGAGCAGTTCTTC
j_gene: TRBJ2-6; d_gene: .; v_gene: TRBV24-1; abundance: .; len: 16; CDR3aa: CATSDFGLSGANVLTF; CDR3nt: TGTGCCACCAGTGATTTCGGACTCTCTGGGGCCAACGTCCTGACTTTC
j_gene: TRBJ2-7; d_gene: .; v_gene: TRBV27; abundance: .; len: 12; CDR3aa: CASSLKAYEQYF; CDR3nt: TGTGCCAGCAGTTTAAAAGCCTACGAGCAGTACTTC
j_gene: TRBJ2-3; d_gene: .; v_gene: TRBV7-2; abundance: .; len: 15; CDR3aa: CASSLINAATDTQYF; CDR3nt: TGTGCCAGCAGCTTAATTAATGCAGCCACAGATACGCAGTATTTT
j_gene: TRBJ2-3; d_gene: .; v_gene: TRBV7-9; abundance: once; len: 14; CDR3aa: CASSFGQGTDTQYF; CDR3nt: TGTGCCAGCAGCTTCGGTCAGGGCACAGATACGCAGTATTTT
j_gene: TRBJ2-1; d_gene: .; v_gene: TRBV5-4; abundance: .; len: 14; CDR3aa: CASSLGASSNEQFF; CDR3nt: TGTGCCAGCAGCTTGGGGGCCTCGTCAAATGAGCAGTTCTTC
j_gene: TRBJ1-6; d_gene: .; v_gene: TRBV3-1/TRBV3-2; abundance: .; len: 14; CDR3aa: CASSHRTDNSPLHF; CDR3nt: TGTGCCAGCAGCCACAGGACGGATAATTCACCCCTCCACTTT
j_gene: TRBJ2-1; d_gene: TRBD1; v_gene: TRBV15; abundance: .; len: 15; CDR3aa: CATSRDQQGDNEQFF; CDR3nt: TGTGCCACCAGCAGAGATCAACAGGGGGACAATGAGCAGTTCTTC
j_gene: TRBJ2-7; d_gene: .; v_gene: TRBV5-6; abundance: .; len: 14; CDR3aa: CASSLQGLNYEQYF; CDR3nt: TGTGCCAGCAGCTTACAGGGTCTGAACTACGAGCAGTACTTC
j_gene: TRBJ2-3; d_gene: TRBD2; v_gene: TRBV5-1; abundance: .; len: 17; CDR3aa: CASSLRPSGASTDTQYF; CDR3nt: TGCGCCAGCAGCTTGAGGCCTAGCGGGGCGAGCACAGATACGCAGTATTTT
j_gene: TRBJ1-3; d_gene: .; v_gene: TRBV19; abundance: once; len: 16; CDR3aa: CASSIEGTSSGNTIYF; CDR3nt: TGTGCCAGTAGTATAGAGGGAACCTCCTCTGGAAACACCATATATTTT
j_gene: TRBJ1-2; d_gene: .; v_gene: TRBV2; abundance: .; len: 14; CDR3aa: CAIPGRDIRYGYTF; CDR3nt: TGTGCCATCCCAGGGCGAGACATCCGCTATGGCTACACCTTC
j_gene: TRBJ1-6; d_gene: .; v_gene: TRBV9; abundance: .; len: 15; CDR3aa: CASSVEWAAESPLHF; CDR3nt: TGTGCCAGCAGCGTAGAATGGGCGGCGGAATCACCCCTCCACTTT
j_gene: TRBJ1-2; d_gene: .; v_gene: TRBV6-1; abundance: .; len: 13; CDR3aa: CASSEVQAGGYTF; CDR3nt: TGTGCCAGCAGTGAGGTCCAGGCGGGTGGCTACACCTTC
j_gene: TRBJ1-1; d_gene: .; v_gene: TRBV6-5; abundance: .; len: 15; CDR3aa: CASSYSFGMNTEAFF; CDR3nt: TGTGCCAGCAGTTACTCTTTCGGCATGAACACTGAAGCTTTCTTT
j_gene: TRBJ1-1; d_gene: .; v_gene: TRBV9; abundance: few; len: 17; CDR3aa: CASSASTYAGQNTEAFF; CDR3nt: TGTGCCAGCAGCGCCAGTACCTACGCGGGACAAAACACTGAAGCTTTCTTT
j_gene: TRBJ1-4; d_gene: .; v_gene: TRBV29-1; abundance: many; len: 13; CDR3aa: CSVRTVTNEKLFF; CDR3nt: TGCAGCGTACGGACAGTGACTAATGAAAAACTGTTTTTT
j_gene: TRBJ2-3; d_gene: .; v_gene: TRBV7-9; abundance: .; len: 14; CDR3aa: CASSPRRSSDTQYF; CDR3nt: TGTGCCAGCAGCCCCCGCAGGAGTTCGGATACGCAGTATTTT
j_gene: TRBJ2-3; d_gene: .; v_gene: TRBV9; abundance: .; len: 12; CDR3aa: CASSPLPDTQYF; CDR3nt: TGTGCCAGCAGCCCCCTGCCAGATACGCAGTATTTT
j_gene: TRBJ2-2; d_gene: .; v_gene: TRBV6-2/TRBV6-3; abundance: .; len: 16; CDR3aa: CASSLQLTKPTGELFF; CDR3nt: TGTGCCAGCAGTCTACAGCTTACGAAACCCACCGGGGAGCTGTTTTTT